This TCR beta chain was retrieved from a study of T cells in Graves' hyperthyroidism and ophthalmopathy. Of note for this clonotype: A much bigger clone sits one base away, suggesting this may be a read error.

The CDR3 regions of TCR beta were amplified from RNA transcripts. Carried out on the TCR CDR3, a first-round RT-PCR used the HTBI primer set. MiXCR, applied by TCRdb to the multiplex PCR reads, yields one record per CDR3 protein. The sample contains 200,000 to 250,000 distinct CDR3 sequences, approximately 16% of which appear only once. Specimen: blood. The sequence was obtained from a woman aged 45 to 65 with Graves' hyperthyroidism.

CDR3 residues: CANSLQGTEAFF. CDR3 bases: TGTGCCAACAGTTTGCAAGGTACTGAAGCTTTCTTT. The rearrangement uses TRBV28 and TRBJ1-1, with D hard to call. This CDR3 has 12 residues. The germline gives CDR1 MDHEN, CDR2 SYDVKM.